The rows below give T cell receptor beta chains drawn from one sample of a study of blood T cells in healthy people across ages. TCRdb reprocessed the 5' RACE reads via MiXCR and lists one record per CDR3 protein. The profile covers 1.5 million to 2 million distinct CDR3 sequences, with less than 50% appearing a single time and less than 2.5% taken by the ten largest. The sample was blood. The receptors shown here come from a woman aged 35 to 49 in good health. The CDR3 runs from the conserved cysteine through the conserved F or W. The D gene is left open where the match is weak. Not every row has a clone size; where given, it reads once, few, many or a size class.

clone_size: -
d_call: -
j_call: TRBJ2-7
v_call: TRBV6-2/TRBV6-3
cdr3_nt: TGTGCCAGCAGTTACTCGTCGGAGGTTTCCGGTATGAAGAACGAGCAGTACTTC
cdr3_aa: CASSYSSEVSGMKNEQYF

clone_size: -
d_call: TRBD1
j_call: TRBJ2-3
v_call: TRBV27
cdr3_nt: TGTGCCAGCGGAGAACAGGGGGCCACAGATACGCAGTATTTT
cdr3_aa: CASGEQGATDTQYF

clone_size: -
d_call: TRBD1
j_call: TRBJ1-1
v_call: TRBV28
cdr3_nt: TGTGCCAGCAGGGGAGACAGGGGGGGGGCTTTCTTT
cdr3_aa: CASRGDRGGAFF

clone_size: -
d_call: -
j_call: TRBJ2-1
v_call: TRBV12-3/TRBV12-4
cdr3_nt: TGTGCCAGCATTCCTGCCCCGGGGTCCTACAATGAGCAGTTCTTC
cdr3_aa: CASIPAPGSYNEQFF

clone_size: -
d_call: TRBD2
j_call: TRBJ2-5
v_call: TRBV13
cdr3_nt: TGTGCCAGCAGCAGGAGGGCTAGCGGGGGGCAAGAGACCCAGTACTTC
cdr3_aa: CASSRRASGGQETQYF

clone_size: -
d_call: TRBD2
j_call: TRBJ2-7
v_call: TRBV20-1
cdr3_nt: TGCAGTGCTGCACTAGCGGGGGTTGCAGGGGCCCAGTACTTC
cdr3_aa: CSAALAGVAGAQYF

clone_size: -
d_call: -
j_call: TRBJ1-4
v_call: TRBV6-1
cdr3_nt: TGTGCCAGCAGTGATCGGTGGGATAATGAAAAACTGTTTTTT
cdr3_aa: CASSDRWDNEKLFF

clone_size: many
d_call: -
j_call: TRBJ2-6
v_call: TRBV20-1
cdr3_nt: TGCAGTGCTAGACACTCTGGGGCCAACGTCCTGACTTTC
cdr3_aa: CSARHSGANVLTF

clone_size: -
d_call: TRBD1
j_call: TRBJ1-2
v_call: TRBV7-3
cdr3_nt: TGTGCCAGCAGCTTCGGAGGGACAGGGAACTATGGCTACACCTTC
cdr3_aa: CASSFGGTGNYGYTF

clone_size: many
d_call: -
j_call: TRBJ1-5
v_call: TRBV5-1
cdr3_nt: TGCGCCAGCAGCTTGGGCGGGTTGGATCAGCCCCAGCATTTT
cdr3_aa: CASSLGGLDQPQHF

clone_size: few
d_call: -
j_call: TRBJ2-1
v_call: TRBV20-1
cdr3_nt: TGCAGTGCTAGAGAAACGGGGGGCCGCTACAATGAGCAGTTCTTC
cdr3_aa: CSARETGGRYNEQFF

clone_size: -
d_call: -
j_call: TRBJ2-5
v_call: TRBV10-3
cdr3_nt: TGTGCCATCAGTGCCTCGGGGGCAGAGACCCAGTACTTC
cdr3_aa: CAISASGAETQYF

clone_size: -
d_call: TRBD1
j_call: TRBJ2-3
v_call: TRBV27
cdr3_nt: TGTGCCAGCAGTTTCAGGGGGCGAAGGACAGATACGCAGTATTTT
cdr3_aa: CASSFRGRRTDTQYF

clone_size: few
d_call: -
j_call: TRBJ2-7
v_call: TRBV2
cdr3_nt: TGTGCCAGCAGTCGTCCCGGACCCTACGAGCAGTACTTC
cdr3_aa: CASSRPGPYEQYF

clone_size: -
d_call: -
j_call: TRBJ2-5
v_call: TRBV14
cdr3_nt: TGTGCCAGCAGCCGAGGCGCGGGGTGGCTGGAGACCAAGTACTTC
cdr3_aa: CASSRGAGWLETKYF

clone_size: -
d_call: -
j_call: TRBJ1-1
v_call: TRBV10-3
cdr3_nt: TGTGCCACGGGCATGAACACTGAAGCTTTCTTT
cdr3_aa: CATGMNTEAFF

clone_size: -
d_call: -
j_call: TRBJ2-5
v_call: TRBV15
cdr3_nt: TGTGCCACCAGCAGAACCCTGTTGAGGATGACCCTGGAGACCCAGTACTTC
cdr3_aa: CATSRTLLRMTLETQYF

clone_size: -
d_call: TRBD1
j_call: TRBJ2-1
v_call: TRBV28
cdr3_nt: TGTGCCAGCAGTGGAAGGGACAGCTCAAGCCTTGGGGATGAGCAGTTCTTC
cdr3_aa: CASSGRDSSSLGDEQFF

clone_size: -
d_call: -
j_call: TRBJ1-2
v_call: TRBV6-5
cdr3_nt: TGTGCCAGCAGTCTAAACAGGGTGGGTAGCTATGGCTACACCTTC
cdr3_aa: CASSLNRVGSYGYTF

clone_size: -
d_call: TRBD1
j_call: TRBJ2-1
v_call: TRBV29-1
cdr3_nt: TGCAGCGTTGACAGGGGGCTCTCCTACAATGAGCAGTTCTTC
cdr3_aa: CSVDRGLSYNEQFF